This passage covers 32 T cell receptor beta chains from one sample sequenced in a study of radiation and T cells in renal cell carcinoma. Time point here: blood 4 weeks post-SBRT, at nephrectomy. The treatment here: 15 Gy SBRT to primary tumor, nephrectomy 4 weeks later. TCRdb keeps only in-frame clones here, not all; method: immunoSEQ multiplex PCR. This table has under 200,000 clones, about 88% appearing once. Sequencing was performed on blood, taken from a patient whose treatment included radiotherapy and nephrectomy. These receptors all come from a woman in her forties or fifties with renal cell carcinoma.

The V call is TRBV6-6, the J call TRBJ1-6; 7 bases line up with TRBD1. Trimming at V came to 8 bases and at J to 6 bases, leaving 10 bases not matched to a gene. The CDR3 runs to 15 residues. The germline V gene encodes CDR1 MNHNY and CDR2 SVGAGI (reference sequence). The DNA of the CDR3 is TGTGCCAGCTGCCCCACCGGGACAGCTAATTCACCCCTCCACTTT. This sequence encodes CASCPTGTANSPLHF.

This clone has only a few counts. The chain couples TRBV30 to TRBJ1-4; the D gene is possibly TRBD1 (6 bases). Trimming took 4 bases from V and 0 from J, leaving 12 bases between them. The V gene's germline CDR1 is GTSNPN and CDR2 SVGIG (reference sequence). The CDR3 is made up of 15 amino acids. CDR3 sequence: CAWKRGAATNEKLFF. CDR3 sequence (DNA): TGTGCCTGGAAACGGGGGGCGGCAACTAATGAAAAACTGTTTTTT.

The chain employs TRBV4-1 and TRBJ1-6; perhaps TRBD1 as D (5 bases). This CDR3 is built from 17 residues. V lost 0 bases and J 4 bases, leaving 13 bases between the germline ends. CDR1 is MGHRA, CDR2 YSYEKL, per germline. CDR3 region: CASSQDYGASYNSPLHF. The CDR3, as DNA: TGCGCCAGCAGCCAAGATTATGGGGCTTCGTATAATTCACCCCTCCACTTT.

This clone showed up just once. The gene calls are TRBV6-6 and TRBJ2-7; D not resolved. CDR1 and CDR2 (germline): MNHNY, SVGAGI (reference sequence). Trimming removed 5 bases from V and 4 bases from J, with 12 bases in between. The CDR3 sequence is 13 residues long. The CDR3 protein is CASSIDGRYEQYF. The CDR3 region has the DNA TGTGCCAGCAGTATCGACGGAAGGTACGAGCAGTACTTC.

This chain uses TRBV15 with TRBJ1-3; D is undetermined. Germline CDR1 and CDR2: LNHNV and YYDKDF (reference sequence). This CDR3 is built from 13 residues. The V end lost 3 bases, the J end lost 0 bases, and 3 bases lay between the germline ends. The CDR3 nucleotides read TGTGCCACCAGCAGGAACTCTGGAAACACCATATATTTT. This translates into CATSRNSGNTIYF.

The chain has TRBV6-1 and TRBJ2-7, with TRBD1 as a possible D gene (5 bases). Between the trimmed V and J ends, which lost 2 bases and 7 bases, there was a span of 18 bases. The CDR3 consists of 15 residues. Germline V gene data show CDR1 as MNHNS and CDR2 as SASEGT. The CDR3 coding sequence is TGTGCCAGCAGTGAACAGGGAAGGCTCGCGGAAGAGCAGTACTTC. Protein product: CASSEQGRLAEEQYF.

This rearrangement joins TRBV5-4 to TRBJ1-2; 9 bases are a match to TRBD1. In germline, CDR1 is SGHNT, CDR2 YYREEE (reference sequence). CDR3 length: 14 amino acids. Germline trimming cut 4 bases from V and 2 bases from J; bases unmatched to any gene: 3. The CDR3: CASSAGTGNYGYTF. In DNA form, the CDR3 reads TGTGCCAGCAGCGCGGGGACAGGGAACTATGGCTACACCTTC.

The chain carries TRBV30 and TRBJ1-1, with D tentatively TRBD1 (5 bases). V was shortened by 1 base and J by 9 bases, with 15 bases between the two germline ends. Germline lookup yields CDR1 GTSNPN and CDR2 SVGIG (reference sequence). The CDR3 runs 13 residues. The CDR3 coding sequence is TGTGCCTGGAGTGGCCACGGGGGAGACCAAGCTTTCTTT. Residues: CAWSGHGGDQAFF. The entire variable domain, with the rest obtained from reference TRBV30 and TRBJ1-1, is as follows: SQTIHQWPATLVQPVGSPLSLECTVEGTSNPNLYWYRQAAGRGLQLLFYSVGIGQISSEVPQNLSASRPQDRQFILSSKKLLLSDSGFYLCAWSGHGGDQAFFGQGTRLTVV.

The J gene is TRBJ2-1, the V gene TRBV7-2; perhaps TRBD2 as D (5 bases). The CDR3 totals 13 residues. Looked up from germline, CDR1 is SGHTA and CDR2 is FQGNSA. With 5 bases removed from V and 7 bases from J, the gap between germline ends came to 12 bases. The CDR3 loop reads CASSPVGGNEQFF. DNA for the CDR3: TGTGCCAGCAGCCCCGTGGGCGGGAATGAGCAGTTCTTC.

The rearrangement joins TRBV5-8 to TRBJ2-7; TRBD2 aligns across 8 bases. This CDR3 contains 13 residues. J lost 3 bases, V lost 4 bases, and 3 bases had no gene match. Germline CDR1 SGHTS, CDR2 YDEGEE. CDR3 in amino acids: CASSMTSDYEQYF. In DNA form, the CDR3 reads TGTGCCAGCAGCATGACTAGCGACTACGAGCAGTACTTC.

The V call is TRBV7-6, the J call TRBJ2-2; 10 nucleotides line up with TRBD1. This CDR3 is built from 19 residues. Germline CDR1 and CDR2: SGHVS and FNYEAQ. After removal of 5 bases from V and 0 bases from J, the junction contained 12 bases not matched to a gene. The CDR3 here is CASSLRDRGLFANTGELFF. CDR3 coding DNA: TGTGCCAGCAGCCTTCGGGACAGGGGCCTTTTCGCGAACACCGGGGAGCTGTTTTTT.

The J gene is TRBJ2-3, the V gene TRBV7-6; weak D call: TRBD2 (6 bases). V shed 5 bases and J shed 2 bases, with 14 bases lying between them. The length of the CDR3 is 15 residues. Germline CDR1 reads SGHVS; CDR2 reads FNYEAQ. CDR3 in amino acids: CASSPSGGPTDTQYF. The CDR3 nucleotides read TGTGCCAGCAGCCCCTCCGGGGGTCCCACAGATACGCAGTATTTT. The full variable domain, with the rest looked up from reference TRBV7-6 and TRBJ2-3, is GAGVSQSPRYKVTKRGQDVALRCDPISGHVSLYWYRQALGQGPEFLTYFNYEAQQDKSGLPNDRFSAERPEGSISTLTIQRTEQRDSAMYRCASSPSGGPTDTQYFGPGTRLTVL.

The CDR3 region has the DNA TGTGCCAGCAGCTTAAGACTACGGGGAAACCCCCACGAGCAGTACTTC. It codes for CASSLRLRGNPHEQYF. The rearrangement links TRBV7-6 to TRBJ2-7; TRBD2 is a possible D gene (5 bases). Looked up from germline, CDR1 is SGHVS and CDR2 is FNYEAQ. Deletions cut 2 bases from V and 5 bases from J, with 19 bases between. This CDR3 contains 16 residues.

The chain employs TRBV6-5 and TRBJ1-2; D is perhaps TRBD1 (5 bases). With 1 base removed from V and 5 bases from J, the gap between germline ends came to 14 bases. The CDR3 consists of 15 residues. CDR1 MNHEY and CDR2 SVGAGI come from the germline V gene. CDR3 in amino acids: CASSYWDGGSYGYTF. The CDR3 region has the DNA TGTGCCAGCAGTTACTGGGACGGTGGGAGTTATGGCTACACCTTC.

The chain links TRBV6-5 to TRBJ1-6; D uncertain. Germline lookup yields CDR1 MNHEY and CDR2 SVGAGI. The CDR3 has 14 residues. V dropped 7 bases and J dropped 7 bases, with 14 bases sitting between them. CDR3: CASKIDGHNSPLHF. CDR3 DNA sequence: TGTGCCAGCAAGATCGACGGCCACAATTCACCCCTCCACTTT.

This clone turned up a few times. The rearrangement links TRBV7-6 to TRBJ1-5; D is undetermined. The germline CDR1 and CDR2 sequences are SGHVS and FNYEAQ. CDR3 size: 14 residues. Trimming took 1 base from V and 3 from J, leaving 7 bases between them. The CDR3 DNA follows: TGTGCCAGCAGCTTAGTACGGGACAATCAGCCCCAGCATTTT. It yields the protein CASSLVRDNQPQHF.

The V gene is TRBV5-6, the J gene TRBJ2-3; the D call may be TRBD1 or TRBD2 (5 bases each). Trimming took 3 bases from V and 0 from J, leaving 14 bases between them. This CDR3 contains 16 residues. Looked up from germline, CDR1 is SGHDT and CDR2 is YYEEEE. The DNA of the CDR3 is TGTGCCAGCAGCTCCGCCGGGGCTCGAAGCACAGATACGCAGTATTTT. Protein: CASSSAGARSTDTQYF.

The rearrangement links TRBV5-4 to TRBJ1-2, with 7 bases matching TRBD1. Germline V lookup: CDR1 SGHNT, CDR2 YYREEE (reference sequence). The CDR3 totals 15 residues. The J segment lost 0 bases and the V segment lost 3 bases, leaving 5 bases of the junction unmatched. For the CDR3, the DNA is TGTGCCAGCAGCTCTTGGGACAGTTCTAACTATGGCTACACCTTC. Amino acids: CASSSWDSSNYGYTF.

This sequence joins TRBV5-4 and TRBJ2-7; 9 bases align to TRBD1. The germline CDR1 and CDR2 sequences are SGHNT and YYREEE (reference sequence). The CDR3 is 16 residues long. The ends lost 3 bases at V and 4 bases at J; junction bases unmatched: 11. CDR3 sequence (DNA): TGTGCCAGCAGCTGGGGGACAGGGCTTGAAGTATACGAGCAGTACTTC. Translation: CASSWGTGLEVYEQYF. The full variable domain, its missing parts supplied by reference TRBV5-4 and TRBJ2-7, is ETGVTQSPTHLIKTRGQQVTLRCSSQSGHNTVSWYQQALGQGPQFIFQYYREEENGRGNFPPRFSGLQFPNYSSELNVNALELDDSALYLCASSWGTGLEVYEQYFGPGTRLTVT.

V usage is TRBV6-1 and J usage is TRBJ2-3, with 9 bases that match TRBD1. With 4 bases clipped from V and 4 bases from J, the junction kept 9 bases outside the gene matches. The CDR3 is 16 residues long. The germline gives CDR1 MNHNS, CDR2 SASEGT. CDR3 amino acids: CASSAVTGGTADTQYF. The CDR3, as DNA: TGTGCCAGCAGTGCCGTGACAGGGGGTACCGCAGATACGCAGTATTTT.

The DNA for the CDR3 is TGTGCCAGCAGTCGGACTCTGGGAGCGGGGGAGACCCAGTACTTC. Translation gives CASSRTLGAGETQYF. The V and J genes are TRBV25-1 and TRBJ2-5, with TRBD2 identical over 7 bases. From germline, CDR1 is MGHDK and CDR2 SYGVNS. The trim removed 5 bases at V and 5 bases at J, leaving 11 bases unmatched. The CDR3 sequence is 15 residues long.

V gene TRBV19 combines with J gene TRBJ1-5; 8 bases map to TRBD1. The V segment lost 5 bases and the J segment 6 bases; nucleotides outside the gene matches: 9. The CDR3 sequence is 15 residues long. Germline CDR1 reads LNHDA; CDR2 reads SQIVND (reference sequence). CDR3 in amino acids: CASSPPQGAIQPQHF. The DNA for the CDR3 is TGTGCCAGTAGTCCCCCCCAGGGGGCAATTCAGCCCCAGCATTTT.

The rearrangement uses TRBV10-3 and TRBJ1-5, with TRBD1 identical over 7 bases. This CDR3 is built from 14 residues. After removal of 10 bases from V and 4 bases from J, the junction contained 10 bases not matched to a gene. Looked up from germline, CDR1 is ENHRY and CDR2 is SYGVKD. This CDR3 is CATGDDRDNQPQHF. As DNA, the CDR3 is TGTGCCACCGGAGACGACAGGGATAATCAGCCCCAGCATTTT.

The rearrangement joins TRBV5-1 to TRBJ1-3; D not resolved. This CDR3 has 14 amino acids. V lost 5 bases and J 4 bases, leaving 13 bases between the germline ends. Looked up from germline, CDR1 is SGHRS and CDR2 is YFSETQ. CDR3 DNA: TGCGCCAGCAGGATGGTGGATGCCGGAAACACCATATATTTT. It codes for CASRMVDAGNTIYF.

The chain employs TRBV6-6 and TRBJ2-5; the D gene is possibly TRBD2 (6 bases). V lost 4 bases and J lost 1, with 10 bases in between. The CDR3 is made up of 14 amino acids. Germline V lookup: CDR1 MNHNY, CDR2 SVGAGI (reference sequence). The DNA of the CDR3 is TGTGCCAGCAGTTTGTGGACTACCCAAGAGACCCAGTACTTC. Translation gives CASSLWTTQETQYF.

The V and J genes are TRBV11-2 and TRBJ1-5, with D perhaps matching TRBD1 (5 bases). The length of the CDR3 is 15 residues. The V end was cut by 2 bases, the J end by 4 bases, with 12 bases between. Per the germline V gene, CDR1 is SGHAT and CDR2 is FQNNGV. The chain's CDR3 is CASSLFQGDNQPQHF. In nucleotides, the CDR3 is TGTGCCAGCAGCTTATTTCAGGGAGATAATCAGCCCCAGCATTTT.

This chain links TRBV25-1 with TRBJ2-5; weak D call: TRBD1 (7 bases). Trimming stripped 3 bases from V and 0 bases from J, with 17 bases between. Germline values: CDR1 MGHDK, CDR2 SYGVNS. The CDR3 consists of 17 residues. Written as DNA, the CDR3 is TGTGCCAGCAGTGAGCTCGCGGGACAGATAAACCAAGAGACCCAGTACTTC. The encoded protein is CASSELAGQINQETQYF.

The V call is TRBV9, the J call TRBJ2-1, with D perhaps TRBD1 or TRBD2 (7 bases each). Germline-derived CDR1 and CDR2 are SGDLS and YYNGEE. V dropped 1 base and J dropped 2 bases, with 13 bases sitting between them. The CDR3 loop spans 16 amino acids. The chain's CDR3 is CASSVSGTVTYNEQFF. CDR3 in DNA: TGTGCCAGCAGCGTAAGCGGGACAGTAACCTACAATGAGCAGTTCTTC.

The genes are TRBV6-5 and TRBJ2-4, with D perhaps matching TRBD1 or TRBD2 (5 bases each). The V and J ends lost 2 bases and 1 base respectively, with 9 bases between them. CDR3 length: 15 amino acids. Germline V gene sequence: CDR1 MNHEY, CDR2 SVGAGI. Written as DNA, the CDR3 is TGTGCCAGCAGTTACGGGGGTGGGGCCAAAAACATTCAGTACTTC. It is translated as CASSYGGGAKNIQYF.

V is TRBV6-6 and J is TRBJ1-5; weak D call: TRBD1 (6 bases). The CDR3 is 14 residues long. Germline lookup yields CDR1 MNHNY and CDR2 SVGAGI (reference sequence). Trimming left V 4 bases short and J 7 bases short, with 14 bases between. The CDR3 bases are TGTGCCAGCAGTTCTTACAGGGACGGCCAGCCCCAGCATTTT. Translation: CASSSYRDGQPQHF.

The chain carries TRBV18 and TRBJ2-7; 8 bases line up with TRBD1. Per germline, CDR1 KGHSH and CDR2 LQKENI. After removal of 5 bases from V and 3 bases from J, the junction contained 15 bases not matched to a gene. The CDR3 sequence is 17 residues long. DNA for the CDR3: TGTGCCAGCTCATCCGACCGCGGACAGGGTACTCTCTACGAGCAGTACTTC. Translating gives CASSSDRGQGTLYEQYF. Looking up the rest from reference TRBV18 and TRBJ2-7 gives the full variable domain: NAGVMQNPRHLVRRRGQEARLRCSPMKGHSHVYWYRQLPEEGLKFMVYLQKENIIDESGMPKERFSAEFPKEGPSILRIQQVVRGDSAAYFCASSSDRGQGTLYEQYFGPGTRLTVT.

The genes are TRBV19 and TRBJ2-1; tentatively, D is TRBD2 (5 bases). Germline CDR1 reads LNHDA; CDR2 reads SQIVND (reference sequence). CDR3 length: 12 amino acids. Trimming removed 7 bases at V and 3 bases at J, with 7 bases between. The CDR3 reads CASNRDYNEQFF. The CDR3 region has the DNA TGTGCCAGTAACCGGGACTACAATGAGCAGTTCTTC.